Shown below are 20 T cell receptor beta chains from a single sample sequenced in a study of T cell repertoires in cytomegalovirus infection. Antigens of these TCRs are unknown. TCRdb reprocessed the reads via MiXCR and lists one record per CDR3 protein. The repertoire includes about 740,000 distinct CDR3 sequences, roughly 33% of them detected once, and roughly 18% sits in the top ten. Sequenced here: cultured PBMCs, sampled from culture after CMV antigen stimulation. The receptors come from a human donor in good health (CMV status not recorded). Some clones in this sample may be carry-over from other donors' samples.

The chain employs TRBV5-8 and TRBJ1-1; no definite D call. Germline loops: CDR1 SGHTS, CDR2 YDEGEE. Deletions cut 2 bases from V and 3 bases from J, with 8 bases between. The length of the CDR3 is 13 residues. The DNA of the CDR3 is TGTGCCAGCAGCTTCGTCCGGTACACTGAAGCTTTCTTT. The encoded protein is CASSFVRYTEAFF.

In DNA form, the CDR3 reads TGCAGCGTTGGACAGAGCAATCAGCCCCAGCATTTT. Translation gives CSVGQSNQPQHF. This chain joins TRBV29-1 and TRBJ1-5, with D tentatively TRBD1 (5 bases). CDR1 is SQVTM and CDR2 is ANQGSEA in the germline V gene. The V end lost 4 bases, the J end lost 1 base, and 5 bases lay between the germline ends. The CDR3 consists of 12 residues. Complete variable domain (other parts from reference TRBV29-1 and TRBJ1-5): SAVISQKPSRDICQRGTSLTIQCQVDSQVTMMFWYRQQPGQSLTLIATANQGSEATYESGFVIDKFPISRPNLTFSTLTVSNMSPEDSSIYLCSVGQSNQPQHFGDGTRLSIL.

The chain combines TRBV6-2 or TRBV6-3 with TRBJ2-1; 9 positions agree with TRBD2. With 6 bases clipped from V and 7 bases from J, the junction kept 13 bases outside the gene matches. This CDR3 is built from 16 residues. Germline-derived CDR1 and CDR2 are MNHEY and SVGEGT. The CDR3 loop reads CASRGGLAPPGNEQFF. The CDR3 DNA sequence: TGTGCCAGCAGGGGGGGACTAGCCCCTCCGGGTAATGAGCAGTTCTTC.

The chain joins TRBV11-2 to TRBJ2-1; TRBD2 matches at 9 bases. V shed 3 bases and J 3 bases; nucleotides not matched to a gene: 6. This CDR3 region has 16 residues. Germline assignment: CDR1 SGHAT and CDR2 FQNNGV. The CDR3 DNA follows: TGTGCCAGCAGCTTCTCCGGGACTAGCCACTACAATGAGCAGTTCTTC. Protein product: CASSFSGTSHYNEQFF.

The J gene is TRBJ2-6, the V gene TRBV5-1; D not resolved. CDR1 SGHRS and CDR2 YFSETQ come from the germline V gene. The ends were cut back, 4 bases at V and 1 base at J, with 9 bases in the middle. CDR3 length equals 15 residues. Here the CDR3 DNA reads TGCGCCAGCAGCCAAACGTCATCTGGGGCCAACGTCCTGACTTTC. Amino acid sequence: CASSQTSSGANVLTF.

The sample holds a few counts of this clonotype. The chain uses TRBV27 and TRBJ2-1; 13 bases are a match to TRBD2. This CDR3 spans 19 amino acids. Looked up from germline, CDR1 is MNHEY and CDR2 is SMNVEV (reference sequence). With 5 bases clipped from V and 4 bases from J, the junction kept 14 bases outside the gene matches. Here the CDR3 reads CASSTTGGLAGPMYNEQFF. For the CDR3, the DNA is TGTGCCAGCAGTACAACCGGGGGACTAGCGGGACCGATGTACAATGAGCAGTTCTTC.

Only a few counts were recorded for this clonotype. The chain's CDR3 is CASSKGVTYEQYF. DNA of the CDR3: TGTGCCAGCAGTAAAGGGGTTACCTACGAGCAGTACTTC. J is TRBJ2-7 and V is TRBV6-1, with a tentative D call TRBD1 (5 bases). CDR1 and CDR2 from the germline V gene are MNHNS and SASEGT. Trimming pared 5 bases from V and 2 bases from J, leaving 10 bases between. The length of the CDR3 is 13 residues.

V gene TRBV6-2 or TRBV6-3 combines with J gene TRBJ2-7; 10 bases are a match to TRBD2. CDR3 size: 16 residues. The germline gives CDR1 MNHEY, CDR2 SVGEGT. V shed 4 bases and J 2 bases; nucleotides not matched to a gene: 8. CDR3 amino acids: CASSFGRTSGTYEQYF. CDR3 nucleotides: TGTGCCAGCAGTTTCGGGAGGACTAGCGGTACCTACGAGCAGTACTTC.

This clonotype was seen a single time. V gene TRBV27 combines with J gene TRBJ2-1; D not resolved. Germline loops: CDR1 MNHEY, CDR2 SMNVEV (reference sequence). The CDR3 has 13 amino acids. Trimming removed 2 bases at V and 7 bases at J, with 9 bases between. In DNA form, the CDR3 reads TGTGCCAGCAGTTTACTAGGGTCGAATGAGCAGTTCTTC. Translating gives CASSLLGSNEQFF.

The CDR3 region has the DNA TGTGCCAGCAGTTTGGATGAAGGGAAAGAGACCCAGTACTTC. This sequence encodes CASSLDEGKETQYF. The V gene is TRBV6-2 or TRBV6-3, the J gene TRBJ2-5; D is unresolved. CDR3 length: 14 residues. V was trimmed by 4 bases and J by 3 bases, leaving 12 bases between them. CDR1 is MNHEY, CDR2 SVGEGT, per germline.

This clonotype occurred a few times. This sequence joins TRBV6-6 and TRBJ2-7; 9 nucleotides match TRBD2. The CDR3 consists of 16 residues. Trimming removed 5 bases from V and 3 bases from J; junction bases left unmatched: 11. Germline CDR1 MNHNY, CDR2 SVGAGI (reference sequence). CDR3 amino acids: CASSPFSGGPNYEQYF. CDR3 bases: TGTGCCAGCAGTCCTTTTAGCGGGGGCCCTAACTACGAGCAGTACTTC.

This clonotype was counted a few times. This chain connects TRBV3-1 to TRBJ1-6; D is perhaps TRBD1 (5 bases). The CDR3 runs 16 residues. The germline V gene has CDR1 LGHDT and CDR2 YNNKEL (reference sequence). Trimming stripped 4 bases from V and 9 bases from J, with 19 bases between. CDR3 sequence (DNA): TGTGCCAGCAGCCCCTTGCCCCCAGGGATCCCTTCACCCCTCCACTTT. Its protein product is CASSPLPPGIPSPLHF.

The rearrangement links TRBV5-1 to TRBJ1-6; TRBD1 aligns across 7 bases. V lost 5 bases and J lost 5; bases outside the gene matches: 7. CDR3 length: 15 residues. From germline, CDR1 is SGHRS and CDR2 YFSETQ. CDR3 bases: TGCGCCAGCAGTTCACAGGGGCGGGATAATTCACCCCTCCACTTT. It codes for CASSSQGRDNSPLHF.

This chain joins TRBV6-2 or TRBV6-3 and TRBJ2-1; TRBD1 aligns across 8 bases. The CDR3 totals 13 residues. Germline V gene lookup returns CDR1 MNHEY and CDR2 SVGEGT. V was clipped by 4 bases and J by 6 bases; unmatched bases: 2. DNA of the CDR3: TGTGCCAGCAGTTGGACAGGGTTCAATGAGCAGTTCTTC. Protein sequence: CASSWTGFNEQFF.

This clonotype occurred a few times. The CDR3 loop is CASRSRDTYQPQHF. The CDR3 coding sequence is TGTGCCAGCAGGAGCCGGGACACCTATCAGCCCCAGCATTTT. The V and J genes are TRBV6-1 and TRBJ1-5, with D tentatively TRBD1 (6 bases). Per the germline V gene, CDR1 is MNHNS and CDR2 is SASEGT. Trimming took 6 bases from V and 5 from J, leaving 14 bases between them. The CDR3 contains 14 residues.

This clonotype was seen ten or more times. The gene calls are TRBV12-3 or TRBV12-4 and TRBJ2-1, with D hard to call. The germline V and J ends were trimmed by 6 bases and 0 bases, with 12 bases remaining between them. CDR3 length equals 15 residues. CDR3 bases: TGTGCCAGCAGCCGAATCAGCGACTCCTACAATGAGCAGTTCTTC. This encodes CASSRISDSYNEQFF.

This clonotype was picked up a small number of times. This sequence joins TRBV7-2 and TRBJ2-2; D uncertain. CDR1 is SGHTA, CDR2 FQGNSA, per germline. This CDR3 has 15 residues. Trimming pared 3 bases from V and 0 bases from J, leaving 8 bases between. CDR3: CASSFGGSNTGELFF. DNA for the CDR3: TGTGCCAGCAGCTTTGGCGGTTCGAACACCGGGGAGCTGTTTTTT. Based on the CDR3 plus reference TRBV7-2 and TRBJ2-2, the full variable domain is GAGVSQSPSNKVTEKGKDVELRCDPISGHTALYWYRQSLGQGLEFLIYFQGNSAPDKSGLPSDRFSAERTGGSVSTLTIQRTQQEDSAVYLCASSFGGSNTGELFFGEGSRLTVL.

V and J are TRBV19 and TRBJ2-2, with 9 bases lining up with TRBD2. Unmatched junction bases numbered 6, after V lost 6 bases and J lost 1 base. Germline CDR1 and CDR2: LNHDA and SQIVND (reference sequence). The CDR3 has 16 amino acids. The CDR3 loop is CASSPKRGENTGELFF. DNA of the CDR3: TGTGCCAGTAGCCCTAAGCGGGGGGAGAACACCGGGGAGCTGTTTTTT.

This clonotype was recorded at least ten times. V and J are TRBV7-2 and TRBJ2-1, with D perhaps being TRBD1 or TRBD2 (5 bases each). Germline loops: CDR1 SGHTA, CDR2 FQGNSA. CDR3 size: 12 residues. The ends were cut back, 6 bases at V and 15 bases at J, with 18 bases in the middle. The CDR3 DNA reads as TGTGCCAGCAGTAATCCCCAGGGCGGGTTGTTCTTC. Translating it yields CASSNPQGGLFF.

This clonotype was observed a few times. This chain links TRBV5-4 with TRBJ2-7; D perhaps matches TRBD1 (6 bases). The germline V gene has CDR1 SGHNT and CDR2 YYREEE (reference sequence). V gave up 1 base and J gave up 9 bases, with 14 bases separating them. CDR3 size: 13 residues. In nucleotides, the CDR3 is TGTGCCAGCAGCTTGACTTTCCAGGGGAGGCAGTACTTC. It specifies CASSLTFQGRQYF.